This T cell receptor (beta chain) was identified during a study of regulatory T cells in long-lasting Graves disease. This clonotype was seen many times. Indicated time point: persistent/refractory GD, antithyroid drugs over 5 years with positive TRAb. Construction of the TCR library relied on RNA isolated from PBMCs. Investigators prepared the TCR beta libraries by applying iRepertoire HTBI primers and Arm-PCR of CDR3 regions. TCRdb re-analysed the multiplex PCR reads in MiXCR, keeping a single row per CDR3 protein. The sample records 350,000 to 500,000 distinct CDR3 sequences, 20% to 25% being singletons. Trimming removed 3 bases at V and 2 bases at J, with 8 bases between. The CDR3 is 14 amino acids. Germline V lookup: CDR1 MDHEN, CDR2 SYDVKM.

This specimen was peripheral blood mononuclear cells (PBMCs), taken when the disease was refractory, from a patient treated with antithyroid drugs. The receptor comes from a female donor with Graves disease. The chain has TRBV28 and TRBJ1-5; D is uncertain. The CDR3 protein is CASSFFRRNQPQHF. Here the CDR3 DNA reads TGTGCCAGCAGTTTTTTTCGGCGCAATCAGCCCCAGCATTTT.